Below, 27 T cell receptor beta chains from the same sample are listed, as sequenced in a study of blood T cell repertoires in COVID-19. Generated by immunoSEQ multiplex PCR, the TCRdb table keeps only in-frame clones and is missing some. The sample shows approximately 270,000 clones, about nine tenths of them seen only once. The sequenced material came from PBMCs or T cells enriched from blood (not recorded which). Every receptor here comes from a woman aged 30 to 39 with acute COVID-19.

This clone has just one count. This rearrangement joins TRBV29-1 to TRBJ2-3; D might be TRBD2 (5 bases). V lost 7 bases, J lost 2 bases, and 16 bases lay in between. The germline V gene encodes CDR1 SQVTM and CDR2 ANQGSEA. The CDR3 consists of 14 residues. The CDR3 DNA sequence: TGCAGCGCTCTCGGAGGAGGAAACACAGATACGCAGTATTTT. It specifies CSALGGGNTDTQYF.

The chain recombines TRBV7-3 with TRBJ1-2; possibly TRBD1 for D (5 bases). The CDR3 consists of 16 residues. Germline CDR1 SGHTA, CDR2 FQGTGA. Trimming took 4 bases from V and 8 from J, leaving 23 bases between them. The CDR3 spells CASSSRVQGDIMGYTF. The CDR3, as DNA: TGTGCCAGCAGCTCTAGGGTGCAGGGCGATATTATGGGCTACACCTTC.

The chain links TRBV6-2 or TRBV6-3 to TRBJ2-1, with a weak D call TRBD1 (7 bases). V lost 5 bases and J 5 bases, leaving 10 bases between the germline ends. The germline CDR1 and CDR2 sequences are MNHEY and SVGEGT. The CDR3 is 13 amino acids. The chain's CDR3 is CASSGGTDNEQFF. CDR3 bases: TGTGCCAGCAGTGGGGGGACAGACAATGAGCAGTTCTTC.

V usage is TRBV2 and J usage is TRBJ2-1; 8 bases align to TRBD2. The CDR3 has 15 residues. Germline V gene data show CDR1 as SNHLY and CDR2 as FYNNEI. The J segment lost 3 bases and the V segment lost 3 bases, leaving 4 bases of the junction unmatched. CDR3 DNA: TGTGCCAGCAGTGACGCGGGAGGAAGCTACAATGAGCAGTTCTTC. Translation gives CASSDAGGSYNEQFF.

The chain employs TRBV28 and TRBJ2-4, with 10 bases matching TRBD1. Germline V CDR1 and CDR2: MDHEN, SYDVKM. V was pared by 3 bases and J by 5 bases, with 4 bases of the junction left unmatched. This CDR3 has 15 residues. CDR3 region: CASSFGTGEENIQYF. The CDR3 DNA reads as TGTGCCAGCAGTTTTGGGACAGGGGAGGAAAACATTCAGTACTTC.

The chain employs TRBV11-2 and TRBJ1-1; tentative D call: TRBD1 (6 bases). Trimming cost V 5 bases and J 9 bases, with 25 bases left between them. Germline lookup yields CDR1 SGHAT and CDR2 FQNNGV. The CDR3 consists of 16 residues. The CDR3 nucleotides are TGTGCCAGCAGCCCAAGCAGTCAGGGCAGGGGCTTGAAAGCTTTCTTT. Amino acids: CASSPSSQGRGLKAFF. Looking up the rest from reference TRBV11-2 and TRBJ1-1 gives the full variable domain: EAGVAQSPRYKIIEKRQSVAFWCNPISGHATLYWYQQILGQGPKLLIQFQNNGVVDDSQLPKDRFSAERLKGVDSTLKIQPAKLEDSAVYLCASSPSSQGRGLKAFFGQGTRLTVV.

This chain joins TRBV18 and TRBJ1-1, with D perhaps TRBD1 (5 bases). The CDR3 contains 15 residues. Germline loops: CDR1 KGHSH, CDR2 LQKENI. Trimming cost V 1 base and J 1 base, with 10 bases left between them. The CDR3 DNA sequence: TGTGCCAGCTCACCACGCCACCAGGGGAACACTGAAGCTTTCTTT. Translating gives CASSPRHQGNTEAFF.

The V call is TRBV7-9, the J call TRBJ2-7; 7 bases match TRBD2. The CDR3 covers 15 residues. The ends lost 2 bases at V and 6 bases at J; junction bases unmatched: 10. Germline CDR1 and CDR2: SEHNR and FQNEAQ (reference sequence). The CDR3 protein is CASSLRAGVRGEQYF. For the CDR3, the DNA is TGTGCCAGCAGCTTACGGGCGGGAGTCCGGGGCGAGCAGTACTTC. Full variable domain (outside the CDR3, taken from reference TRBV7-9 and TRBJ2-7): DTGVSQNPRHKITKRGQNVTFRCDPISEHNRLYWYRQTLGQGPEFLTYFQNEAQLEKSRLLSDRFSAERPKGSFSTLEIQRTEQGDSAMYLCASSLRAGVRGEQYFGPGTRLTVT.

V gene TRBV3-1 (or the pseudogene TRBV3-2) combines with J gene TRBJ2-6, with 7 bases fitting TRBD1. The germline V gene encodes CDR1 LGHDT and CDR2 YNNKEL (reference sequence). Losses at the gene ends were 4 bases for V and 0 bases for J; bases not matched to a gene: 0. The CDR3 extends over 15 amino acids. In DNA, the CDR3 is TGTGCCAGCAGCCCAGGGGGCTCTGGGGCCAACGTCCTGACTTTC. This encodes CASSPGGSGANVLTF.

The chain joins TRBV24-1 to TRBJ2-7; TRBD1 agrees at 8 bases. The CDR3 runs to 16 residues. Unmatched junction bases numbered 6, after V lost 1 base and J lost 2 bases. Per the germline V gene, CDR1 is KGHDR and CDR2 is SFDVKD. The CDR3 coding sequence is TGTGCCACCAGTGATTTCCCCCAGGGGGCCCCCTACGAGCAGTACTTC. It yields the protein CATSDFPQGAPYEQYF.

The chain couples TRBV7-2 to TRBJ2-4; 9 nucleotides align to TRBD2. V shed 5 bases, J shed 3 bases, and the junction held 5 bases outside the gene matches. This CDR3 has 15 residues. CDR1 and CDR2 (germline): SGHTA, FQGNSA. The CDR3 DNA reads as TGTGCCAGCAGCCCGGGACTAGCAAACAAAAACATTCAGTACTTC. This translates into CASSPGLANKNIQYF.

The V gene is TRBV12-2, the J gene TRBJ1-1. TRBV12-2 corresponds to a pseudogene. This CDR3 region has 15 residues. The CDR3 is CASRFTRNMNTEAFF. The DNA of the CDR3 is TGTGCAAGTCGCTTTACGCGGAACATGAACACTGAAGCTTTCTTT.

This chain connects TRBV19 to TRBJ1-5; D ambiguous. V dropped 3 bases and J dropped 3 bases, with 15 bases sitting between them. CDR3 length: 16 residues. CDR1 LNHDA and CDR2 SQIVND come from the germline V gene (reference sequence). CDR3: CASSIGTGMANQPQHF. The DNA for the CDR3 is TGTGCCAGTAGTATTGGTACGGGGATGGCCAATCAGCCCCAGCATTTT.

This chain connects TRBV6-5 to TRBJ2-1; D perhaps matches TRBD2 (7 bases). V dropped 7 bases and J dropped 7 bases, with 20 bases sitting between them. Germline V lookup: CDR1 MNHEY, CDR2 SVGAGI. The CDR3 consists of 15 residues. The CDR3 coding sequence is TGTGCCAGCACTCTCGGGGGGCTAGCGGTAAATGAGCAGTTCTTC. Translation gives CASTLGGLAVNEQFF.

The chain has TRBV10-3 and TRBJ2-1, with 9 bases lining up with TRBD2. The CDR3 is 13 residues long. Germline V gene lookup returns CDR1 ENHRY and CDR2 SYGVKD. After removal of 0 bases from V and 16 bases from J, the junction contained 7 bases not matched to a gene. CDR3 sequence (DNA): TGTGCCATCAGTGAGTCGTTAGCGGGAGCGCGATTCTTC. Translation gives CAISESLAGARFF.

The chain joins TRBV19 to TRBJ2-7, with TRBD2 matching 13 bases. The CDR3 consists of 18 residues. J lost 6 bases, V lost 9 bases, and 20 bases had no gene match. Germline V gene lookup returns CDR1 LNHDA and CDR2 SQIVND (reference sequence). The CDR3 nucleotides are TGTGCCAGACATTTTGGATGGGGACTAGCGGGGAGTTGGTTCGAGCAGTACTTC. Amino acid sequence: CARHFGWGLAGSWFEQYF.

The chain is built from TRBV5-6 and TRBJ1-6; 8 bases are shared with TRBD1. Germline assignment: CDR1 SGHDT and CDR2 YYEEEE. The CDR3 has 15 amino acids. Losses at the gene ends were 5 bases for V and 8 bases for J; bases not matched to a gene: 9. Written as DNA, the CDR3 is TGTGCCAGCAGTTGGACAGGGATCGATGATTCACCCCTCCACTTT. Translated: CASSWTGIDDSPLHF.

This chain connects TRBV19 to TRBJ2-1; 11 bases are shared with TRBD2. This CDR3 has 14 residues. The ends lost 7 bases at V and 6 bases at J; junction bases unmatched: 5. Germline V gene data show CDR1 as LNHDA and CDR2 as SQIVND (reference sequence). The CDR3 loop reads CASNLAGGTNEQFF. DNA for the CDR3: TGTGCCAGTAACCTAGCGGGAGGCACCAATGAGCAGTTCTTC.

The chain recombines TRBV5-5 with TRBJ2-7; TRBD2 is a possible D gene (6 bases). The CDR3 has 16 residues. V was pared by 0 bases and J by 4 bases, with 17 bases between. The germline gives CDR1 SGHKS, CDR2 YYEKEE (reference sequence). As DNA, the CDR3 is TGTGCCAGCAGCTTGGGAGGGCCGGGGGTTAAGTACGAGCAGTACTTC. Translating it yields CASSLGGPGVKYEQYF.

The chain is built from TRBV5-6 and TRBJ2-3; TRBD2 aligns across 9 bases. Trimming took 0 bases from V and 8 from J; bases not matched to a gene: 10. This CDR3 comprises 16 residues. CDR1 is SGHDT, CDR2 YYEEEE, per germline. As DNA, the CDR3 is TGTGCCAGCAGCTTGGCCGCGGGAGGGACACGAGCTACGCAGTATTTT. As protein: CASSLAAGGTRATQYF.

This sequence joins TRBV19 and TRBJ2-7, with 12 bases matching TRBD2. The CDR3 runs 15 residues. Trimming cost V 6 bases and J 4 bases; bases outside gene matches: 7. The germline V gene has CDR1 LNHDA and CDR2 SQIVND (reference sequence). This CDR3 reads CASSPTSGRTYEQYF. CDR3 nucleotide sequence: TGTGCCAGTAGCCCTACTAGCGGGAGGACTTACGAGCAGTACTTC.

The chain joins TRBV6-6 to TRBJ2-7; 14 nucleotides match TRBD2. The CDR3 consists of 14 residues. The V and J ends lost 8 bases and 6 bases, in that order; junction bases with no gene match: 6. CDR1 is MNHNY and CDR2 is SVGAGI in the germline V gene (reference sequence). The DNA of the CDR3 is TGTGCCAGCTCACCCGGGACTAGCGGGAGCGAGCAGTACTTC. Translated, it gives CASSPGTSGSEQYF.

The chain links TRBV23-1 to TRBJ1-5; 10 nucleotides align to TRBD1. TRBV23-1 is an open reading frame, and its role is uncertain. V shed 7 bases and J 0 bases; nucleotides not matched to a gene: 6. CDR3 length equals 16 residues. The CDR3 loop reads CASTGTGAYSNQPQHF. CDR3 nucleotide sequence: TGCGCCAGCACAGGGACAGGGGCCTATAGCAATCAGCCCCAGCATTTT.

The count of this clone is one. V is TRBV14 and J is TRBJ2-1, with 10 bases aligning to TRBD1. Germline V gene lookup returns CDR1 SGHDN and CDR2 FVKESK. The CDR3 extends over 15 amino acids. J lost 7 bases, V lost 4 bases, and 7 bases had no gene match. CDR3 sequence: CASSPRTGGLNEQFF. CDR3 DNA sequence: TGTGCCAGCAGCCCTAGGACAGGGGGTCTGAATGAGCAGTTCTTC.

The chain combines TRBV7-2 with TRBJ2-1; tentatively, D is TRBD1 (6 bases). CDR3 length: 14 residues. The V and J ends lost 7 bases and 3 bases respectively, with 13 bases between them. Germline V gives CDR1 SGHTA, CDR2 FQGNSA. The CDR3 loop reads CASTPRGIYNEQFF. The DNA for the CDR3 is TGTGCCAGCACCCCAAGGGGGATCTACAATGAGCAGTTCTTC. The whole variable domain, filled in from reference TRBV7-2 and TRBJ2-1, reads GAGVSQSPSNKVTEKGKDVELRCDPISGHTALYWYRQSLGQGLEFLIYFQGNSAPDKSGLPSDRFSAERTGGSVSTLTIQRTQQEDSAVYLCASTPRGIYNEQFFGPGTRLTVL.

The chain joins TRBV9 to TRBJ2-7, with 9 bases matching TRBD2. The CDR3 contains 16 residues. From germline, CDR1 is SGDLS and CDR2 YYNGEE. V shed 0 bases and J 4 bases; nucleotides not matched to a gene: 8. CDR3 sequence (DNA): TGTGCCAGCAGCGTAGCCATGACTAGCGGCCTGTACGAGCAGTACTTC. Encoded protein: CASSVAMTSGLYEQYF.

The chain has TRBV5-1 and TRBJ1-1; 11 bases are a match to TRBD1. This CDR3 is built from 15 residues. Germline V CDR1 and CDR2: SGHRS, YFSETQ. J lost 6 bases, V lost 4 bases, and 8 bases had no gene match. Written as DNA, the CDR3 is TGCGCCAGCAGCCCCAGGACAGGGGGCTGGGCTGAAGCTTTCTTT. Its protein product is CASSPRTGGWAEAFF.